The rows below give T cell receptor beta chains drawn from one sample of a study of chemoradiotherapy in HPV16-positive cancers. TCRdb's table, derived via immunoSEQ multiplex PCR, lists solely in-frame clones and lacks some. This table has fewer than 5,000 clones, 60% to 85% appearing once. This specimen consisted of tumor tissue, obtained from a patient who underwent chemoradiotherapy. The source is a human donor with HPV-associated anogenital cancer. Each CDR3 is given with its conserved first and last residue. The D gene is left open where the match is weak. Expanded clones get a size class; other rows say once, few or many, or leave the size out.

d_call j_call v_call clone_size cdr3_nt cdr3_aa
TRBD2 TRBJ2-2 TRBV30 few TGTGCCTGGAGTGTACTAGCGGGAGGGCCCGGGGAGCTGTTTTTT CAWSVLAGGPGELFF
NA TRBJ1-3 TRBV30 once TGTGCCTGGAGTGTACTGAGAGGGGATGGAAACACCATATATTTT CAWSVLRGDGNTIYF
NA TRBJ2-7 TRBV7-9 NA TGTGCCAGCAGCTTATCAGGAGCGACTAGCTCCTACGAGCAGTACTTC CASSLSGATSSYEQYF
NA TRBJ1-2 TRBV6-6 NA TGTGCCAGCAGTTCCGGACTTGGAGCTAACTATGGCTACACCTTC CASSSGLGANYGYTF
NA TRBJ2-1 TRBV6-6 NA TGTGCCAGCAGCACCCGGTCTAGCTCCTACAATGAGCAGTTCTTC CASSTRSSSYNEQFF
NA TRBJ1-5 TRBV19 NA TGTGCCAGCGGACAGCGCAATCAGCCCCAGCATTTT CASGQRNQPQHF
TRBD1 TRBJ2-7 TRBV4-1 NA TGCGCCAGCAGCCAAGTTCGTACCGGGACAGGGGTGTACGAGCAGTACTTC CASSQVRTGTGVYEQYF
TRBD1 TRBJ2-1 TRBV6-6 NA TGTGCCAGCAGTTACCCGGCAGGGGGCGATGAGCAGTTCTTC CASSYPAGGDEQFF
TRBD1 TRBJ2-5 TRBV19 once TGTGCCAGTAGTATGGCTCGGGGACAGGGGAGGGAGACCCAGTACTTC CASSMARGQGRETQYF
NA TRBJ1-1 TRBV13 NA TGTGCCAGCAGCTTAGGGCGCGGGGCTGAAGCTTTCTTT CASSLGRGAEAFF
NA TRBJ1-3 TRBV6-1 NA TGTGCCAGCAGTGAGGACACGGCGGGTGGAAACACCATATATTTT CASSEDTAGGNTIYF
TRBD1 TRBJ2-6 TRBV5-4 NA TGTGCCAGCAGCTATGGACAGGGGAGGGCCAACGTCCTGACTTTC CASSYGQGRANVLTF
NA TRBJ1-1 TRBV18 once TGTGCCAGCTCTCCAGACGGGGGGGAGGCTTTCTTT CASSPDGGEAFF
NA TRBJ1-6 TRBV5-6 NA TGTGCCAGCAGCTTGCGGGGGACTAAGGATTCACCCCTCCACTTT CASSLRGTKDSPLHF
NA TRBJ2-1 TRBV5-4 NA TGTGCCAGCAGCTCCTGGACTACTTACAATGAGCAGTTCTTC CASSSWTTYNEQFF
NA TRBJ1-1 TRBV4-1 NA TGCGCCAGCAGCCAAATATCGGGCTCAGAGACTGAAGCTTTCTTT CASSQISGSETEAFF
TRBD1 TRBJ2-2 TRBV11-2 NA TGTGCCAGCAGCCCCCTAGGGACAGGGCTCACCGGGGAGCTGTTTTTT CASSPLGTGLTGELFF
NA TRBJ2-7 TRBV28 NA TGTGCCAGCAGTCCAGGGGGCGGGAGGGGCGAGCAGTACTTC CASSPGGGRGEQYF
NA TRBJ1-1 TRBV21-1 large TGTGCCAGCAGCACGCGTGAAGCTTTCTTT CASSTREAFF
NA TRBJ2-1 TRBV2 NA TGTGCCAGCAGGCAAATGGGCAATGAGCAGTTCTTC CASRQMGNEQFF
NA TRBJ1-2 TRBV5-4 NA TGTGCCAGCACCGAAGCAGGACAGCTTAACTATGGCTACACCTTC CASTEAGQLNYGYTF
NA TRBJ2-1 TRBV7-9 NA TGTGCCAGCAGGCCTGACAGCTACAATGAGCAGTTCTTC CASRPDSYNEQFF
TRBD2 TRBJ2-7 TRBV6-5 NA TGTGCCAGCAGTTACGGGACTAGCTCCTACGAGCAGTACTTC CASSYGTSSYEQYF
NA TRBJ1-5 TRBV10-2 few TGCGCCAGCAGTGAGGGTCTGAGCAATCAGCCCCAGCATTTT CASSEGLSNQPQHF
NA TRBJ1-2 TRBV29-1 NA TGCAGCTCCAGGACCGTGGACTATGGCTACACCTTC CSSRTVDYGYTF
NA TRBJ2-1 TRBV10-2 NA TGCGCCAGCAGTGAGTCGGGGTACAATGAGCAGTTCTTC CASSESGYNEQFF